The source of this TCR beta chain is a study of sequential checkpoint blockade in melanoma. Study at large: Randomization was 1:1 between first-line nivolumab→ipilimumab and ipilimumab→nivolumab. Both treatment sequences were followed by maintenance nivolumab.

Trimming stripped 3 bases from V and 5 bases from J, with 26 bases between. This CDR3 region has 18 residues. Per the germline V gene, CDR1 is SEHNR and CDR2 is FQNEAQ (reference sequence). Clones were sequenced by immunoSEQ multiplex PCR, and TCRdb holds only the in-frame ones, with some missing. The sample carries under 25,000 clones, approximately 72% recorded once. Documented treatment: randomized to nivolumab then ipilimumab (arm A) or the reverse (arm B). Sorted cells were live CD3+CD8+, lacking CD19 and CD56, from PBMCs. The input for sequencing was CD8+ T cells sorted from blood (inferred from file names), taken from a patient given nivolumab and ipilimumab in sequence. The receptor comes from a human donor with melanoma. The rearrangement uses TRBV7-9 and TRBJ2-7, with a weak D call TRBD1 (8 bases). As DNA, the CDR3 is TGTGCCAGCAGCTTGGGGGGGACAGGAATAAGACCGGACCACGAGCAGTACTTC. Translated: CASSLGGTGIRPDHEQYF.